These T cell receptor beta chains were read from a single sample in a study of blood T cell repertoires in COVID-19. The method was immunoSEQ multiplex PCR; TCRdb's version includes in-frame clones alone and lacks a portion of them. The sample records approximately 94,000 clones, roughly 90% being singletons. The sample taken for sequencing was peripheral blood. The origin of the receptors is a man aged 30 to 39 in a cohort sampled during active COVID-19. Each CDR3 is given with its conserved first and last residue. A D gene is named only where the DNA matches it firmly. Not all rows give a size; the values are once, few, many and, for expanded clones, a class.

J | V | size | D | CDR3 | DNA
TRBJ1-2 | TRBV4-3 | . | TRBD1 | CASSQAGDRGREGYTF | TGCGCCAGCAGCCAAGCTGGGGACAGGGGGCGAGAGGGCTACACCTTC
TRBJ1-2 | TRBV6-6 | . | . | CASSYGQNYGYTF | TGTGCCAGCAGTTACGGGCAGAACTATGGCTACACCTTC
TRBJ1-1 | TRBV6-6 | . | . | CASLTMEGGTEAFF | TGTGCCAGCCTCACGATGGAGGGAGGCACTGAAGCTTTCTTT
TRBJ2-5 | TRBV29-1 | . | TRBD1 | CSVEDRRTGHQETQYF | TGCAGCGTTGAAGATCGTCGGACAGGCCATCAAGAGACCCAGTACTTC
TRBJ1-2 | TRBV5-4 | . | TRBD1 | CASSKDRGYGYTF | TGTGCCAGCAGCAAGGACAGGGGATATGGCTACACCTTC
TRBJ2-1 | TRBV5-3 | . | TRBD2 | CARSRQASGGANEQFF | TGTGCCAGAAGCCGTCAGGCTAGCGGGGGGGCGAATGAGCAGTTCTTC
TRBJ1-2 | TRBV28 | . | TRBD1 | CASTRGGQGDYGYTF | TGTGCCAGCACCCGGGGAGGACAGGGCGACTATGGCTACACCTTC
TRBJ1-1 | TRBV6-5 | . | . | CASKTANTEAFF | TGTGCCAGCAAAACAGCGAACACTGAAGCTTTCTTT
TRBJ2-2 | TRBV6-2/TRBV6-3 | few | TRBD2 | CASSYTERGNTGELFF | TGTGCCAGCAGTTACACCGAGCGGGGGAACACCGGGGAGCTGTTTTTT
TRBJ1-3 | TRBV7-9 | . | . | CASSLAGASGNTIYF | TGTGCCAGCAGCTTAGCAGGGGCCTCTGGAAACACCATATATTTT
TRBJ1-2 | TRBV5-8 | . | . | CASIPDSLYGYTF | TGTGCCAGCATCCCGGACAGTCTCTATGGCTACACCTTC
TRBJ1-2 | TRBV3-1/TRBV3-2 | . | . | CASSQLDGGSGYTF | TGTGCCAGCAGCCAACTTGACGGAGGGAGTGGCTACACCTTC
TRBJ2-1 | TRBV19 | . | TRBD2 | CASSFGLVSNEQFF | TGTGCCAGTAGTTTCGGACTAGTGTCTAATGAGCAGTTCTTC
TRBJ2-1 | TRBV7-6 | many | . | CASSPFEGGTYNEQFF | TGTGCCAGCAGCCCGTTTGAGGGGGGGACCTACAATGAGCAGTTCTTC
TRBJ1-5 | TRBV5-1 | . | TRBD1 | CASSFQGQGGEEPQHF | TGCGCCAGCAGCTTTCAGGGACAGGGAGGTGAAGAGCCCCAGCATTTT
TRBJ2-2 | TRBV2 | . | . | CASSEGVTGELFF | TGTGCCAGCAGTGAAGGTGTAACCGGGGAGCTGTTTTTT
TRBJ1-2 | TRBV15 | . | TRBD1 | CATSRHVGQGTLVGGYTF | TGTGCCACCAGCAGGCATGTGGGACAGGGAACCCTAGTGGGGGGCTACACCTTC
TRBJ1-5 | TRBV6-5 | . | . | CASRRGGGGNQPQHF | TGTGCCAGCAGGCGGGGCGGGGGAGGCAATCAGCCCCAGCATTTT
TRBJ2-3 | TRBV18 | . | . | CASSPPGGGQYF | TGTGCCAGCTCACCACCGGGGGGAGGACAGTATTTT
TRBJ2-7 | TRBV28 | . | TRBD2 | CASTVRTSGYEQYF | TGTGCCAGCACGGTAAGGACTAGCGGGTACGAGCAGTACTTC
TRBJ1-1 | TRBV3-1/TRBV3-2 | . | TRBD1 | CASSQNPGTGDTEAFF | TGTGCCAGCAGCCAAAACCCCGGGACAGGGGACACTGAAGCTTTCTTT
TRBJ1-2 | TRBV28 | . | . | CASSLARQAHYGYTF | TGTGCCAGCAGTTTAGCCAGACAGGCCCACTATGGCTACACCTTC
TRBJ2-5 | TRBV13 | . | TRBD1 | CASSSRFRTGEETQYF | TGTGCCAGCAGCTCACGATTCAGGACAGGGGAAGAGACCCAGTACTTC
TRBJ1-1 | TRBV5-1 | . | TRBD1 | CASSPTTGANTEAFF | TGCGCCAGCAGCCCAACGACAGGGGCTAACACTGAAGCTTTCTTT
TRBJ2-1 | TRBV10-2 | . | . | CASEGPGGNEQFF | TGCGCCAGCGAAGGTCCCGGCGGCAATGAGCAGTTCTTC
TRBJ2-5 | TRBV5-1 | . | . | CASSLLAPYQETQYF | TGCGCCAGCAGCTTGCTGGCCCCGTACCAAGAGACCCAGTACTTC
TRBJ1-2 | TRBV29-1 | few | . | CSVEEADYGYTF | TGCAGCGTTGAAGAGGCCGACTATGGCTACACCTTC
TRBJ1-1 | TRBV27 | . | TRBD1 | CASRIQGAGTEAFF | TGTGCCAGCAGGATACAGGGGGCGGGCACTGAAGCTTTCTTT
TRBJ1-3 | TRBV30 | . | . | CAWSVDTNSGNTIYF | TGTGCCTGGAGTGTAGACACCAACTCTGGAAACACCATATATTTT
TRBJ2-5 | TRBV7-2 | once | . | CASSFDYQETQYF | TGTGCCAGCAGCTTTGACTACCAAGAGACCCAGTACTTC
TRBJ2-7 | TRBV5-4 | . | . | CASSLVPGEAYEQYF | TGTGCCAGCAGCTTGGTTCCCGGGGAAGCCTACGAGCAGTACTTC
TRBJ2-7 | TRBV20-1 | . | TRBD2 | CSASPGGAHEQYF | TGCAGTGCTAGTCCCGGGGGGGCACACGAGCAGTACTTC
TRBJ1-2 | TRBV7-2 | . | TRBD1 | CASSYRDSYGYTF | TGTGCCAGCAGCTACCGGGACAGCTATGGCTACACCTTC
TRBJ2-3 | TRBV6-1 | . | . | CASSEVDTDTQYF | TGTGCCAGCAGTGAAGTAGACACAGATACGCAGTATTTT
TRBJ2-7 | TRBV5-1 | . | TRBD1 | CASSFTQGANF | TGCGCCAGCAGCTTTACACAGGGGGCGAATTTC
TRBJ1-2 | TRBV15 | . | TRBD1 | CATSRGQGSSGYTF | TGTGCCACCAGCAGAGGACAGGGGTCGAGTGGCTACACCTTC
TRBJ1-2 | TRBV29-1 | . | TRBD1 | CSVAESDRSLRGYTF | TGCAGCGTCGCCGAATCGGACAGGTCCCTCCGTGGCTACACCTTC
TRBJ2-3 | TRBV3-1/TRBV3-2 | . | TRBD2 | CASSRTSGFTDTQYF | TGTGCCAGCAGCCGTACTAGCGGATTCACAGATACGCAGTATTTT
TRBJ1-1 | TRBV10-3 | . | TRBD1 | CAIRPTGGTEAFF | TGTGCCATCAGACCGACAGGGGGCACTGAAGCTTTCTTT
TRBJ2-5 | TRBV5-6 | . | . | CASSFESVVETQYF | TGTGCCAGCAGCTTTGAATCGGTTGTGGAGACCCAGTACTTC
TRBJ2-7 | TRBV6-5 | . | . | CASSYGGLTYEQYF | TGTGCCAGCAGTTACGGAGGACTCACCTACGAGCAGTACTTC
TRBJ2-7 | TRBV12-3/TRBV12-4 | . | . | CASSPSSYEQYF | TGTGCCAGCAGTCCCTCCTCCTACGAGCAGTACTTC
TRBJ2-5 | TRBV7-2 | . | . | CASSPQGKETQYF | TGTGCCAGCAGCCCTCAGGGAAAAGAGACCCAGTACTTC
TRBJ2-7 | TRBV6-6 | . | . | CASRPQGAGGEEQYF | TGTGCCAGCAGGCCACAGGGGGCGGGGGGTGAGGAGCAGTACTTC
TRBJ2-1 | TRBV7-2 | . | TRBD2 | CASSLLSGGSYNEQFF | TGTGCCAGCAGCTTACTCAGCGGGGGTTCCTACAATGAGCAGTTCTTC
TRBJ1-1 | TRBV11-1 | . | . | CASSFQVNTEAFF | TGTGCCAGCAGCTTCCAGGTTAACACTGAAGCTTTCTTT
TRBJ2-5 | TRBV5-6 | . | . | CASSPGTLYQETQYF | TGTGCCAGCAGCCCCGGGACTTTGTACCAAGAGACCCAGTACTTC
TRBJ1-2 | TRBV3-1/TRBV3-2 | . | . | CASSLDRGGYTF | TGTGCCAGCAGCCTAGACAGAGGCGGCTACACCTTC
TRBJ2-5 | TRBV6-2/TRBV6-3 | . | TRBD2 | CASSSPRAGGPRLTQYF | TGTGCCAGCAGTTCCCCCAGAGCGGGGGGACCAAGATTGACCCAGTACTTC
TRBJ2-5 | TRBV7-2 | . | TRBD2 | CASRMGERGGRRTQYF | TGTGCCAGCCGGATGGGGGAGCGGGGGGGCCGACGAACCCAGTACTTC
TRBJ1-2 | TRBV6-5 | . | TRBD1 | CASSYGTEYGYTF | TGTGCCAGCAGTTACGGGACAGAATATGGCTACACCTTC
TRBJ1-6 | TRBV7-8 | . | TRBD1 | CASRRDRGRNSPLHF | TGTGCCAGCAGACGAGACAGGGGGCGTAATTCACCCCTCCACTTT
TRBJ2-2 | TRBV6-5 | . | TRBD2 | CASSYSGLAVGELFF | TGTGCCAGCAGTTACTCGGGGCTAGCGGTCGGGGAGCTGTTTTTT
TRBJ2-1 | TRBV29-1 | . | . | CSASLAYNEQFF | TGCAGCGCTTCTCTAGCCTACAATGAGCAGTTCTTC
TRBJ2-1 | TRBV11-2 | once | . | CASSLRLNDEQFF | TGTGCCAGCAGCCTACGACTTAACGATGAGCAGTTCTTC
TRBJ2-5 | TRBV2 | . | TRBD2 | CASSDGGARETQYF | TGTGCCAGCAGTGACGGGGGGGCACGGGAGACCCAGTACTTC
TRBJ1-1 | TRBV18 | . | TRBD1 | CASSPETGEEAFF | TGTGCCAGCTCACCTGAAACAGGGGAAGAAGCTTTCTTT